The rows below give T cell receptor beta chains drawn from one sample of a study of T cells in Graves' hyperthyroidism and ophthalmopathy. Using its own MiXCR run on the multiplex PCR reads, TCRdb lists one record per CDR3 protein. Of around 600,000 distinct CDR3 sequences in the sample, 45% were seen once. What was sequenced was peripheral blood or thyroid tissue (not recorded which). The receptors originated from an adult man with Graves' disease, either hyperthyroidism or ophthalmopathy (not recorded which). CDR3s include the opening cysteine and the closing phenylalanine or tryptophan. D genes are given only for firm matches. A row's size may be missing; if present it is once, few, many or a size class.

>NA|TRBV7-9|TRBD1|TRBJ1-1
CASSPDRGSVQAFF
TGTGCCAGCAGCCCCGACAGGGGCTCCGTTCAAGCTTTCTTT
>medium-sized|TRBV10-3|NA|TRBJ2-7
CAISGGTRDFSF
TGTGCCATCAGTGGGGGAACACGGGATTTTTCCTTC
>few|TRBV19|TRBD2|TRBJ2-5
CASSVGGGTQYF
TGTGCCAGTAGTGTAGGCGGGGGGACCCAGTACTTC
>NA|TRBV10-3|NA|TRBJ2-5
CAISDLRGAETQYF
TGTGCCATCAGTGACCTCCGCGGGGCCGAGACCCAGTACTTC
>few|TRBV28|NA|TRBJ2-5
CASSFSSPETQYF
TGTGCCAGCAGTTTCTCAAGTCCCGAGACCCAGTACTTC
>NA|TRBV20-1|NA|TRBJ2-5
CSARSRDYQETQYF
TGCAGTGCTAGATCCCGGGACTACCAAGAGACCCAGTACTTC
>NA|TRBV12-3/TRBV12-4|NA|TRBJ1-5
CANRKDSVNQPQHF
TGTGCCAACAGGAAGGACAGCGTCAATCAGCCCCAGCATTTT
>NA|TRBV2|NA|TRBJ1-2
CASSEIGGLVGYTF
TGTGCCAGCAGTGAGATAGGTGGTCTTGTAGGCTACACCTTC
>few|TRBV2|NA|TRBJ1-2
CASRQDRSRYGYTF
TGTGCCAGCCGACAAGACAGGAGTCGGTATGGCTACACCTTC
>many|TRBV29-1|NA|TRBJ1-5
CSVGSGGPNQPQHF
TGCAGCGTTGGGAGCGGGGGGCCCAATCAGCCCCAGCATTTT
>many|TRBV24-1|NA|TRBJ2-5
CATSDRGTLQETQYF
TGTGCCACCAGTGATCGGGGGACGCTCCAAGAGACCCAGTACTTC
>NA|TRBV2|NA|TRBJ1-5
CASTARGGIHSNQPQHF
TGTGCCAGCACGGCTCGAGGAGGTATTCATAGCAATCAGCCCCAGCATTTT
>few|TRBV6-5|NA|TRBJ2-5
CASSYLHGETQYF
TGTGCCAGCAGTTACTTACACGGGGAGACCCAGTACTTC
>once|TRBV2|NA|TRBJ1-1
CASSGANSGNTEAFF
TGTGCCAGCAGTGGGGCTAACTCTGGAAACACTGAAGCTTTCTTT
>NA|TRBV9|NA|TRBJ2-7
CASSVGGTGLVWEQYF
TGTGCCAGCAGCGTAGGCGGGACGGGGTTGGTGTGGGAGCAGTACTTC
>many|TRBV20-1|TRBD1|TRBJ1-1
CSARGQGSTEAFF
TGCAGTGCTAGGGGACAGGGGAGCACTGAAGCTTTCTTT
>NA|TRBV5-1|NA|TRBJ1-4
CASSLKVQGEKLFF
TGCGCCAGCAGCTTAAAGGTTCAAGGTGAAAAACTGTTTTTT